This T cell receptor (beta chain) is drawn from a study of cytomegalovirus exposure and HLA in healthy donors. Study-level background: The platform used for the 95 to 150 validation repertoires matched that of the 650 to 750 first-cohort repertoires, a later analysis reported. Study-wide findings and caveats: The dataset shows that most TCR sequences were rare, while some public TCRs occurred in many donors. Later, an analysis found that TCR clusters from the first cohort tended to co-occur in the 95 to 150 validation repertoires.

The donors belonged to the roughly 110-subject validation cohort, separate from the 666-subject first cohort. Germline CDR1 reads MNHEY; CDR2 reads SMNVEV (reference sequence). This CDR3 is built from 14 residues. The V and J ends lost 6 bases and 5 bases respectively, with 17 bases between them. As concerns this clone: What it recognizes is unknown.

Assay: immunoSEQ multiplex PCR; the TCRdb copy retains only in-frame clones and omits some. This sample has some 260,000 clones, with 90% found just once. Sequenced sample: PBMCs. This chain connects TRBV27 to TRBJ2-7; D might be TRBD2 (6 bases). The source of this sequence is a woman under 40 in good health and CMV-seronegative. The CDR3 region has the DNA TGTGCCAGCAGCAAGGGCGGGGTTTTCCACGAGCAGTACTTC. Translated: CASSKGGVFHEQYF.